The following is a TCR beta chain sequence with its context. The data derive from a study of cytomegalovirus exposure and HLA in healthy donors. V lost 8 bases and J lost 7; bases outside the gene matches: 12. Germline V gene sequence: CDR1 MNHNY, CDR2 SVGAGI (reference sequence). The CDR3 runs to 14 residues. Some clones are missing from TCRdb's copy, which holds only in-frame ones; the method was immunoSEQ multiplex PCR. The data show 78,000 or so clones, with approximately 94% seen just once and roughly 3% held by the top ten. The sequencing input was PBMCs. This clonotype originated in a young woman in good health and CMV-seropositive. The chain links TRBV6-6 to TRBJ2-7, with 9 bases lining up with TRBD2. The CDR3 region has the DNA TGTGCCAGCGTTTTAGCGGGGGTTTCTGCTGAGCAGTACTTC. Its protein product is CASVLAGVSAEQYF.